This record looks at one TCR beta chain sequence and its context. What it binds is unknown. The source of the sample is a study of shared clonotypes between healthy human individuals. The overall study: The donors, a couple of women and a few men, were aged 18 to 49.

The investigators split CD4+ cells into a CD45RA+ naive subset and a CD45RA-negative memory subset. CDR3 length: 14 amino acids. Per the germline V gene, CDR1 is SEHNR and CDR2 is FQNEAQ (reference sequence). V was cut by 0 bases and J by 2 bases, with 6 bases left in between. Findings of the study overall: In general, naive subsets displayed greater estimated richness than memory subsets did. Depth was large, yet rarefaction showed that sorted-subset sequencing was incomplete.

Assay used: immunoSEQ multiplex PCR; TCRdb lists only in-frame clones, some missing. This table has approximately 980,000 clones, less than 85% appearing once. The sequence came from a man aged 18 to 30 in good health. The V and J genes are TRBV7-9 and TRBJ2-3; a possible D gene is TRBD2 (6 bases). The sample comprised memory CD4+ T cells sorted from blood. Subset in this sample: CD45RA-negative fraction. DNA for the CDR3: TGTGCCAGCAGCTTAGCGCGGGACACAGATACGCAGTATTTT. It yields the protein CASSLARDTDTQYF.